This record looks at one T cell receptor (beta chain) sequence and its context. This CDR3 contains 16 residues. Germline values: CDR1 LNHNV, CDR2 YYDKDF (reference sequence). V shed 0 bases and J 4 bases; nucleotides not matched to a gene: 8. This sample was taken from a study of Graves' ophthalmopathy and Graves' hyperthyroidism. The authors amplified TCR beta CDR3 regions, and they did so from RNA transcripts for repertoire sequencing. HTBI primers were employed in first-round RT-PCR, then a second-round multiplex PCR followed. One entry per CDR3 protein results from TCRdb running MiXCR on the multiplex PCR reads. The sample holds roughly 350,000 distinct CDR3 sequences; 17% are singletons and the top ten take roughly 2.4%.

Specimen: peripheral blood. The genes are TRBV15 and TRBJ1-2, with 7 bases aligning to TRBD1. This TCR came from an adult woman with stable Graves' hyperthyroidism. The CDR3 region has the DNA TGTGCCACCAGCAGAGATCGAGCAGGGGGACTCTATGGCTACACCTTC. Translating it yields CATSRDRAGGLYGYTF.